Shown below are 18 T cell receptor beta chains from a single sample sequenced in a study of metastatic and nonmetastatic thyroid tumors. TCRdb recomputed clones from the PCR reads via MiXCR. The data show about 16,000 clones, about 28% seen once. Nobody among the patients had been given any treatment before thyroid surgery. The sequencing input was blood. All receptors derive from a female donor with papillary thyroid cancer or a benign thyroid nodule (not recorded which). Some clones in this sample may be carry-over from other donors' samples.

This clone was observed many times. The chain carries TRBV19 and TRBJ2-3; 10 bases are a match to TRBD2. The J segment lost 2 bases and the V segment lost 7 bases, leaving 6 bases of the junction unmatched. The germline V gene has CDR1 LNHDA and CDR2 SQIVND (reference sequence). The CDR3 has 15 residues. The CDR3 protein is CASNTAGGPTDTQYF. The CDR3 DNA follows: TGTGCCAGTAATACAGCGGGGGGGCCCACAGATACGCAGTATTTT.

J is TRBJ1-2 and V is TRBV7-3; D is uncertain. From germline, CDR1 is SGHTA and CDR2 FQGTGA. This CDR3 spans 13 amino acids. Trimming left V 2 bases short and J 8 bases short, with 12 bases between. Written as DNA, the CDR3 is TGTGCCAGCAGCTTAGCGGACGGTGGGGGCTACACCTTC. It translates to CASSLADGGGYTF.

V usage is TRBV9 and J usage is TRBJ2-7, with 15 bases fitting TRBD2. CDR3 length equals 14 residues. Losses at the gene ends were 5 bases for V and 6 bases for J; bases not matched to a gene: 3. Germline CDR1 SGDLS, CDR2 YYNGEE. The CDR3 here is CASSKGLAGGEQYF. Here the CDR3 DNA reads TGTGCCAGCAGTAAGGGACTAGCGGGAGGCGAGCAGTACTTC.

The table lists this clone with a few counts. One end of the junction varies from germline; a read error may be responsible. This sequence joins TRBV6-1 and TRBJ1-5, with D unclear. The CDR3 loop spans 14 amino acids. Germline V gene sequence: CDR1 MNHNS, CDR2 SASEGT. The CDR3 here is CASSEDTVYQPQHF. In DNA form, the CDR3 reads TGTGCCAGCAGCGAAGACACAGTTTATCAGCCCCAGCATTTT.

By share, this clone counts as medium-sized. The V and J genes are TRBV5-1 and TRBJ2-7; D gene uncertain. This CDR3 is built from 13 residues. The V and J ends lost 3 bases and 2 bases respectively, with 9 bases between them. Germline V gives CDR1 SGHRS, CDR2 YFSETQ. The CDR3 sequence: CASSYEQTYEQYF. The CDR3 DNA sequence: TGCGCCAGCAGCTATGAACAGACCTACGAGCAGTACTTC.

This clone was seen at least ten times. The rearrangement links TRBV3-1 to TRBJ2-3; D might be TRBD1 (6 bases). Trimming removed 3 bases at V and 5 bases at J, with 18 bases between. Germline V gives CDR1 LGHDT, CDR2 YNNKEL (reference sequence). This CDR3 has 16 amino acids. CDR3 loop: CASSQEAGVAEDTQYF. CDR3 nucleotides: TGTGCCAGCAGCCAGGAAGCAGGGGTGGCGGAAGATACGCAGTATTTT.

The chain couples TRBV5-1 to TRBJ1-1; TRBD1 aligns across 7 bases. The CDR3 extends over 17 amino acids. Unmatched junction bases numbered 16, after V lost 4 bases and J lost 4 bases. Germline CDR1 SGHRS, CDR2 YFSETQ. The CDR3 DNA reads TGCGCCAGCAGCACAAGACAGGGTCTTTTCAACGGCACTGAAGCTTTCTTT. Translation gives CASSTRQGLFNGTEAFF.

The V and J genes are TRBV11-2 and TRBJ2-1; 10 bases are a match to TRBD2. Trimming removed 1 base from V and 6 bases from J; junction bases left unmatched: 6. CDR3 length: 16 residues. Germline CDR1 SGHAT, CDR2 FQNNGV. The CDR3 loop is CASSLVGPSGSNEQFF. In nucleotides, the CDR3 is TGTGCCAGCAGCTTAGTCGGTCCTAGCGGGAGCAATGAGCAGTTCTTC. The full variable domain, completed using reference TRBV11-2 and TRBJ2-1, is EAGVAQSPRYKIIEKRQSVAFWCNPISGHATLYWYQQILGQGPKLLIQFQNNGVVDDSQLPKDRFSAERLKGVDSTLKIQPAKLEDSAVYLCASSLVGPSGSNEQFFGPGTRLTVL.

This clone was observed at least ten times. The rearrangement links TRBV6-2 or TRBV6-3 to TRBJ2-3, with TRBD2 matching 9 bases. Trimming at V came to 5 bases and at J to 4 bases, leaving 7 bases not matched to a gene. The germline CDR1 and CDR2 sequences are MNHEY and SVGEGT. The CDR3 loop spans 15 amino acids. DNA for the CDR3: TGTGCCAGCAGTGGCGAGCGGGGGGAGGCAGATACGCAGTATTTT. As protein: CASSGERGEADTQYF.

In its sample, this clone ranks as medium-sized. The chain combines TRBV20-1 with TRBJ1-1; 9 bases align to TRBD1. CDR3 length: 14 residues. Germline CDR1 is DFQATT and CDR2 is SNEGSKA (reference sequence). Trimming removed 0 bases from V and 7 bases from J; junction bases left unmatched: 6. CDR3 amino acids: CSARDRRTGDEAFF. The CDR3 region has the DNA TGCAGTGCTAGAGATCGCCGGACAGGGGATGAAGCTTTCTTT.

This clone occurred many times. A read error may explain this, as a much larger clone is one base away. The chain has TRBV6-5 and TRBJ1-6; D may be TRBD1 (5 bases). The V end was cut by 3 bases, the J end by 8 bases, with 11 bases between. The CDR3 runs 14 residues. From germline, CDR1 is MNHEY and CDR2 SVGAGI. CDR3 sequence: CASSYTEQDSPLHF. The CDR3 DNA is TGTGCCAGCAGTTATACGGAACAGGATTCACCCCTCCACTTT.

CDR3: CSARVSWTGGYQPQHF. CDR3 bases: TGCAGTGCTAGAGTCTCATGGACAGGGGGGTATCAGCCCCAGCATTTT. The chain uses TRBV20-1 and TRBJ1-5, with TRBD1 matching over 10 bases. CDR3 length: 16 residues. Trimming at V came to 1 base and at J to 5 bases, leaving 8 bases not matched to a gene. CDR1 and CDR2 from the germline V gene are DFQATT and SNEGSKA (reference sequence).

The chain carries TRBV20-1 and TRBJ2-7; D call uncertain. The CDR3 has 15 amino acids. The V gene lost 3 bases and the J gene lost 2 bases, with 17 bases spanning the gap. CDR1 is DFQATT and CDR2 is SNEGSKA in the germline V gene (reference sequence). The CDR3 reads CSASDFLQNTYEQYF. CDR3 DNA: TGCAGTGCTAGCGATTTTCTGCAGAACACCTACGAGCAGTACTTC.

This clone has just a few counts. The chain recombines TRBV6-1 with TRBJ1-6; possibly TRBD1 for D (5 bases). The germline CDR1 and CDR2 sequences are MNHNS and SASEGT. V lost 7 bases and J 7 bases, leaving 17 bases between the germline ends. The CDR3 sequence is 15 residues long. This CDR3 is CASIRDDLRNSPLHF. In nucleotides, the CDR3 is TGTGCCAGCATCAGGGACGACCTAAGAAATTCACCCCTCCACTTT.

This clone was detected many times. CDR3 loop: CAWRAGNTEAFF. In nucleotides, the CDR3 is TGTGCCTGGAGAGCTGGGAACACTGAAGCTTTCTTT. This chain joins TRBV30 and TRBJ1-1; D gene unclear. Germline CDR1 GTSNPN, CDR2 SVGIG (reference sequence). The CDR3 has 12 amino acids. V was trimmed by 3 bases and J by 1 base, leaving 6 bases between them.

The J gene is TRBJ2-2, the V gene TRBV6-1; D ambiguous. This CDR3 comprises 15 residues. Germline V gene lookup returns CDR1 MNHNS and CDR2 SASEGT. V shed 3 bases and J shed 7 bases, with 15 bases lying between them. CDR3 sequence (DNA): TGTGCCAGCAGTGAGCGCTCGCGTGCGCACGGGGAGCTGTTTTTT. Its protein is CASSERSRAHGELFF.

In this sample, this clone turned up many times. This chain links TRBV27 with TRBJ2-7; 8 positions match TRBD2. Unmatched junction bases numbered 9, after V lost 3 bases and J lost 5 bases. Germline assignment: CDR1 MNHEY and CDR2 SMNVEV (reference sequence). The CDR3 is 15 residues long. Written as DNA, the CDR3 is TGTGCCAGCAGTTTGAGTCGGGGGGGCCTGAACGAGCAGTACTTC. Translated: CASSLSRGGLNEQYF.

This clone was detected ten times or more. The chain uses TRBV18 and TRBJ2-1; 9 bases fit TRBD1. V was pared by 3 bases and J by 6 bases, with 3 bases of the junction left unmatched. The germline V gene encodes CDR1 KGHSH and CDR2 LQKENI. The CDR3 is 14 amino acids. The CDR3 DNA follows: TGTGCCAGCTCACCTGAGACAGGGGGCAATGAGCAGTTCTTC. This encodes CASSPETGGNEQFF.